The 25 T cell receptor beta chains below were found in one sample sequenced in a study of identifying expanded T cells in peripheral blood. The data were produced by immunoSEQ multiplex PCR, yet TCRdb's version contains in-frame clones alone and is incomplete. Found here are roughly 75,000 clones, 75% to 90% of them singletons; the top ten hold over 2.5%. The sequenced sample was blood. Source of these receptors: a person between 18 and 75 years old in good health.

A remark on this clone: One end of the junction is discordant with germline, which a read error may explain. V gene TRBV18 combines with J gene TRBJ2-2; D is unresolved. Germline CDR1 and CDR2: KGHSH and LQKENI. The CDR3 sequence is 15 residues long. The CDR3 loop reads CASTPPVDRSRELFF. For the CDR3, the DNA is TGTGCCAGCACACCACCTGTCGACCGGAGTAGGGAGCTGTTTTTT.

This rearrangement joins TRBV19 to TRBJ2-1; 8 nucleotides align to TRBD2. CDR1 and CDR2 from the germline V gene are LNHDA and SQIVND (reference sequence). The ends lost 5 bases at V and 8 bases at J; junction bases unmatched: 5. The CDR3 sequence is 13 residues long. The CDR3 DNA reads TGTGCCAGTAGTCGAGACGGGAGGGATGAGCAGTTCTTC. Translating it yields CASSRDGRDEQFF.

J is TRBJ2-3 and V is TRBV29-1; the D gene is possibly TRBD2 (6 bases). In germline, CDR1 is SQVTM, CDR2 ANQGSEA. CDR3 length equals 13 residues. The ends were cut back, 7 bases at V and 4 bases at J, with 15 bases in the middle. CDR3 sequence reads: CSATGDRADTQYF. DNA for the CDR3: TGCAGCGCCACGGGGGACCGCGCAGATACGCAGTATTTT.

The rearrangement uses TRBV4-3 and TRBJ1-4; D remains ambiguous. V was pared by 1 base and J by 8 bases, with 5 bases between. The germline gives CDR1 LGHNA, CDR2 YSLEER. This CDR3 comprises 12 residues. CDR3 coding DNA: TGCGCCAGCAGCCAAGGTTCGGAAAAACTGTTTTTT. It translates to CASSQGSEKLFF.

The gene calls are TRBV5-4 and TRBJ2-1; 8 bases fit TRBD1. Germline assignment: CDR1 SGHNT and CDR2 YYREEE (reference sequence). This CDR3 comprises 12 residues. V shed 3 bases and J 7 bases; nucleotides not matched to a gene: 0. The CDR3: CASSWDRNEQFF. As DNA, the CDR3 is TGTGCCAGCAGCTGGGACAGGAATGAGCAGTTCTTC. The complete variable domain, with remaining parts taken from reference TRBV5-4 and TRBJ2-1, reads ETGVTQSPTHLIKTRGQQVTLRCSSQSGHNTVSWYQQALGQGPQFIFQYYREEENGRGNFPPRFSGLQFPNYSSELNVNALELDDSALYLCASSWDRNEQFFGPGTRLTVL.

The chain links TRBV4-1 to TRBJ2-5, with TRBD2 matching over 7 bases. CDR3 size: 15 residues. Germline loops: CDR1 MGHRA, CDR2 YSYEKL. J was trimmed by 1 base and V by 4 bases; bases with no gene match: 6. The DNA for the CDR3 is TGCGCCAGCAGCCCCTTCGGGGGGTCCCAAGAGACCCAGTACTTC. This codes for CASSPFGGSQETQYF.

The CDR3 reads CASSSRDLTYEQYF. CDR3 DNA: TGTGCCAGCAGCTCCCGGGACTTGACCTACGAGCAGTACTTC. V usage is TRBV7-8 and J usage is TRBJ2-7; a weak D match, TRBD2 (6 bases). Germline lookup yields CDR1 SGHVS and CDR2 FQNEAQ. V lost 4 bases and J lost 2, with 12 bases in between. The CDR3 extends over 14 amino acids.

This chain connects TRBV21-1 to TRBJ1-1. TRBV21-1 is labeled a pseudogene. There are 16 residues in the CDR3. In DNA, the CDR3 is TGTGCCAGCAGCCCGGGCCGACCCGCCGAGGTCACTGAAGCTTTCTTT. Its protein product is CASSPGRPAEVTEAFF.

This chain joins TRBV7-2 and TRBJ2-3; 12 nucleotides align to TRBD2. Trimming took 5 bases from V and 0 from J; bases not matched to a gene: 9. Germline V lookup: CDR1 SGHTA, CDR2 FQGNSA. The CDR3 totals 18 residues. The CDR3 DNA sequence: TGTGCCAGCAGCGTAAAGACTGGACTAGCGGGAAGCACAGATACGCAGTATTTT. Protein sequence: CASSVKTGLAGSTDTQYF.

The chain is built from TRBV30 and TRBJ1-1, with D maybe TRBD1 (6 bases). This CDR3 has 12 residues. Trimming removed 8 bases from V and 0 bases from J, with 10 bases in between. Looked up from germline, CDR1 is GTSNPN and CDR2 is SVGIG (reference sequence). The CDR3: CARNRVNTEAFF. CDR3 nucleotide sequence: TGTGCCAGAAACAGGGTGAACACTGAAGCTTTCTTT.

The V call is TRBV5-1, the J call TRBJ1-4; D is undetermined. This CDR3 has 15 residues. Per germline, CDR1 SGHRS and CDR2 YFSETQ. V shed 0 bases and J shed 5 bases, with 11 bases lying between them. The CDR3 DNA is TGCGCCAGCAGCTTGGAATCCAGAAGAAATGAAAAACTGTTTTTT. This codes for CASSLESRRNEKLFF.

The chain combines TRBV6-1 with TRBJ1-2; perhaps TRBD1 as D (5 bases). The ends were cut back, 5 bases at V and 4 bases at J, with 14 bases in the middle. Germline V lookup: CDR1 MNHNS, CDR2 SASEGT. The CDR3 is 14 residues long. The CDR3 sequence is CASSSSRDGYGYTF. CDR3 in DNA: TGTGCCAGCAGTTCGTCCCGGGACGGCTATGGCTACACCTTC.

This rearrangement joins TRBV6-6 to TRBJ1-1; no definite D call. The CDR3 is 11 residues long. Trimming left V 6 bases short and J 4 bases short, with 6 bases between. In germline, CDR1 is MNHNY, CDR2 SVGAGI (reference sequence). CDR3 sequence: CASSPFTEAFF. CDR3 sequence (DNA): TGTGCCAGCAGCCCCTTCACTGAAGCTTTCTTT.

The genes are TRBV2 and TRBJ1-4; D is ambiguous. V was clipped by 11 bases and J by 4 bases, with 11 bases between them. The CDR3 runs to 12 residues. Looked up from germline, CDR1 is SNHLY and CDR2 is FYNNEI. CDR3 sequence: CAGRISNEKLFF. CDR3 nucleotides: TGTGCCGGCCGGATTAGTAATGAAAAACTGTTTTTT.

The chain carries TRBV7-2 and TRBJ2-2; D is uncertain. V was trimmed by 4 bases and J by 4 bases, leaving 7 bases between them. CDR3 length: 13 amino acids. CDR1 SGHTA and CDR2 FQGNSA come from the germline V gene. CDR3 region: CASSYFRTGELFF. The CDR3, as DNA: TGTGCCAGCAGCTACTTCCGCACCGGGGAGCTGTTTTTT.

The chain carries TRBV7-8 and TRBJ1-2; D is unclear. Per germline, CDR1 SGHVS and CDR2 FQNEAQ. The CDR3 runs to 15 residues. V was clipped by 3 bases and J by 4 bases, with 15 bases between them. The CDR3 bases are TGTGCCAGCAGCTTGGAGGGTGTACTTGGCTATGGCTACACCTTC. Amino acid sequence: CASSLEGVLGYGYTF.

V usage is TRBV7-3 and J usage is TRBJ2-5; TRBD2 might be the D (5 bases). The CDR3 covers 13 residues. The V gene's germline CDR1 is SGHTA and CDR2 FQGTGA. The V end lost 5 bases, the J end lost 5 bases, and 12 bases lay between the germline ends. CDR3: CASSRGSGETQYF. As DNA, the CDR3 is TGTGCCAGCAGCCGTGGGAGTGGGGAGACCCAGTACTTC.

The chain joins TRBV7-2 to TRBJ2-1; 15 nucleotides match TRBD2. J was trimmed by 6 bases and V by 3 bases; bases with no gene match: 3. The CDR3 consists of 16 residues. The germline V gene encodes CDR1 SGHTA and CDR2 FQGNSA. CDR3 nucleotides: TGTGCCAGCAGCTTTGGGGGACTAGCGGGAGGCAATGAGCAGTTCTTC. Encoded protein: CASSFGGLAGGNEQFF.

This rearrangement joins TRBV7-2 to TRBJ2-5; perhaps TRBD1 as D (6 bases). Germline V gives CDR1 SGHTA, CDR2 FQGNSA. The length of the CDR3 is 14 residues. Trimming took off 1 base at V and 5 bases at J, with 11 bases between the two ends. CDR3 amino acids: CASSLGDKRETQYF. CDR3 in DNA: TGTGCCAGCAGCTTAGGGGACAAGAGGGAGACCCAGTACTTC. The complete variable domain, with remaining parts taken from reference TRBV7-2 and TRBJ2-5, reads GAGVSQSPSNKVTEKGKDVELRCDPISGHTALYWYRQSLGQGLEFLIYFQGNSAPDKSGLPSDRFSAERTGGSVSTLTIQRTQQEDSAVYLCASSLGDKRETQYFGPGTRLLVL.

The rearrangement joins TRBV7-8 to TRBJ2-6; TRBD2 aligns across 7 bases. The CDR3 length is 15 residues. With V trimmed by 11 bases and J by 2 bases, 9 bases remained unmatched. The V gene's germline CDR1 is SGHVS and CDR2 FQNEAQ. The CDR3 DNA sequence: TGTGCCTGGGGGGGGTCCTTAACTGGGGCCAACGTCCTGACTTTC. Its protein product is CAWGGSLTGANVLTF.

This clone appeared a single time. V usage is TRBV18 and J usage is TRBJ2-1, with a possible D match to TRBD2 (7 bases). V lost 5 bases, J lost 9 bases, and 17 bases lay in between. Germline CDR1 KGHSH, CDR2 LQKENI. The CDR3 covers 14 residues. CDR3 nucleotide sequence: TGTGCCAGCTCATCTTCTACAGGGAGGGCTGAGCAGTTCTTC. Protein sequence: CASSSSTGRAEQFF. Looking up the rest from reference TRBV18 and TRBJ2-1 gives the full variable domain: NAGVMQNPRHLVRRRGQEARLRCSPMKGHSHVYWYRQLPEEGLKFMVYLQKENIIDESGMPKERFSAEFPKEGPSILRIQQVVRGDSAAYFCASSSSTGRAEQFFGPGTRLTVL.

This chain links TRBV6-1 with TRBJ2-3; TRBD1 agrees at 7 bases. V was clipped by 5 bases and J by 3 bases; unmatched bases: 8. The CDR3 is 15 amino acids. The V gene's germline CDR1 is MNHNS and CDR2 SASEGT. CDR3 sequence reads: CASSPGQRETDTQYF. For the CDR3, the DNA is TGTGCCAGCAGTCCGGGACAGAGGGAGACAGATACGCAGTATTTT.

On this clone: This specimen includes other DNA sequences encoding the same CDR3. The chain carries TRBV29-1 and TRBJ1-4; 9 nucleotides align to TRBD1. The CDR3 has 13 residues. CDR1 and CDR2 from the germline V gene are SQVTM and ANQGSEA. Unmatched junction bases numbered 7, after V lost 6 bases and J lost 8 bases. This CDR3 is CSVTPDRGEKLFF. In DNA, the CDR3 is TGCAGCGTCACTCCGGACAGGGGCGAAAAACTGTTTTTT.

The chain has TRBV5-6 and TRBJ2-1; 11 bases map to TRBD2. The CDR3 extends over 15 amino acids. From germline, CDR1 is SGHDT and CDR2 YYEEEE. J gave up 6 bases and V 3 bases, and 5 bases lay outside the gene matches. The CDR3 nucleotides are TGTGCCAGCAGCTCACTAGCGGGGGCTGTCAATGAGCAGTTCTTC. Translating it yields CASSSLAGAVNEQFF.

The J gene is TRBJ1-4, the V gene TRBV5-1; TRBD1 matches at 12 bases. The length of the CDR3 is 19 residues. Germline CDR1 and CDR2: SGHRS and YFSETQ. V lost 7 bases, J lost 4 bases, and 17 bases stayed unmatched. CDR3 sequence: CASRLSGTGGENLNEKLFF. CDR3 bases: TGCGCCAGCCGCCTTTCCGGGACAGGGGGCGAAAACCTTAATGAAAAACTGTTTTTT.